This is a list of T cell receptor beta chains from one sample in a study of breast tumors, draining lymph nodes, adjacent tissues. Each CDR3 protein gets one entry after TCRdb re-called the multiplex PCR reads with MiXCR. The table has some 150,000 distinct CDR3 sequences, around 22% seen once; the top ten hold 2.5% to 3%. The source material was axillary lymph node tissue. The receptors originated from a female donor with breast cancer. Some clones in this sample may be carry-over from other donors' samples. CDR3s include the opening cysteine and the closing phenylalanine or tryptophan. A D gene is named only where the DNA matches it firmly. Expanded clones are given a class, and other clones once, few, many or no size at all.

>many|TRBJ1-3|TRBD1|TRBV7-9
CASSPDRDRNTIYF
TGTGCCAGCAGCCCTGACAGGGATAGAAACACCATATATTTT
>NA|TRBJ1-1|TRBD1|TRBV20-1
CSALGQGARRENTEAFF
TGCAGTGCCCTGGGACAGGGGGCGCGAAGGGAGAACACTGAAGCTTTCTTT
>NA|TRBJ2-4|NA|TRBV12-3/TRBV12-4
CASNTGGAKNIQYF
TGTGCCAGCAACACAGGAGGAGCCAAAAACATTCAGTACTTC
>many|TRBJ1-2|TRBD1|TRBV11-1
CASSLPGQLYGYTF
TGTGCCAGCAGCTTACCGGGACAGCTCTATGGCTACACCTTC
>many|TRBJ1-2|NA|TRBV11-2
CASSLAGRGGHGYTF
TGTGCCAGCAGCTTAGCTGGGCGGGGGGGCCATGGCTACACCTTC
>many|TRBJ1-5|TRBD1|TRBV6-1
CASSLRGGGSNQPQHF
TGTGCCAGCAGTCTCAGGGGGGGTGGGAGCAATCAGCCCCAGCATTTT
>few|TRBJ1-5|NA|TRBV6-2/TRBV6-3
CASSYGSDNQPQHF
TGTGCCAGCAGTTACGGGTCCGACAATCAGCCCCAGCATTTT
>many|TRBJ1-6|NA|TRBV4-2
CASSQARGGNSPLHF
TGTGCCAGCAGCCAAGCCAGGGGCGGAAATTCACCCCTCCACTTT
>many|TRBJ2-7|NA|TRBV7-8
CASSTVGEQYF
TGTGCCAGCAGCACAGTTGGGGAGCAGTACTTC
>many|TRBJ2-5|NA|TRBV10-1
CASSERLGAQYF
TGCGCCAGCAGTGAACGTTTGGGGGCCCAGTACTTC
>many|TRBJ1-4|NA|TRBV9
CASSVGLTTNEKLFF
TGTGCCAGCAGCGTAGGACTTACAACTAATGAAAAACTGTTTTTT
>many|TRBJ2-5|TRBD1|TRBV28
CASSSDRGLGAQYF
TGTGCCAGCAGCTCCGACAGGGGGCTAGGGGCCCAGTACTTC
>many|TRBJ1-3|TRBD1|TRBV12-3/TRBV12-4
CASSLATGQGRFSGNTIYF
TGTGCCAGCAGTTTAGCGACGGGACAGGGACGCTTCTCTGGAAACACCATATATTTT
>few|TRBJ1-5|TRBD1|TRBV27
CASSPGQGVIQPQHF
TGTGCCAGCAGCCCCGGACAGGGAGTCATTCAGCCCCAGCATTTT
>many|TRBJ2-7|NA|TRBV18
CASSPTGGEQYF
TGTGCCAGCTCACCAACTGGAGGCGAGCAGTACTTC
>many|TRBJ2-2|NA|TRBV12-3/TRBV12-4
CASIMSANTGELFF
TGTGCCAGCATCATGTCTGCCAACACCGGGGAGCTGTTTTTT
>many|TRBJ2-2|NA|TRBV7-8
CASRRAGDSTGELFF
TGTGCCAGCAGGCGGGCAGGGGACTCCACCGGGGAGCTGTTTTTT
>NA|TRBJ1-2|NA|TRBV30
CAWNRGTGYTF
TGTGCCTGGAACCGGGGGACCGGCTACACCTTC
>few|TRBJ2-7|TRBD1|TRBV25-1
CASPWGQGLYEQYF
TGTGCCAGCCCCTGGGGACAGGGGCTCTACGAGCAGTACTTC
>NA|TRBJ2-6|NA|TRBV3-1
CASSQESGARGANVLTF
TGTGCCAGCAGCCAAGAATCGGGGGCGCGGGGGGCCAACGTCCTGACTTTC
>many|TRBJ2-3|NA|TRBV2
CASSPTGAETSTDTQYF
TGTGCCAGCAGCCCGACCGGCGCGGAAACTAGCACAGATACGCAGTATTTT
>many|TRBJ2-3|TRBD2|TRBV7-9
CASSPGTSGRTDTQYF
TGTGCCAGCAGCCCCGGGACTAGCGGGAGAACAGATACGCAGTATTTT
>many|TRBJ1-2|TRBD1|TRBV19
CASSDRDTNYGYTF
TGTGCCAGTTCTGACAGGGACACTAACTATGGCTACACCTTC
>few|TRBJ1-5|NA|TRBV28
CASSFRDRVNQPQHF
TGTGCCAGCAGTTTCCGGGACCGAGTTAATCAGCCCCAGCATTTT
>many|TRBJ2-1|NA|TRBV20-1
CSARVGVLHNEQFF
TGCAGTGCTAGAGTGGGGGTACTACACAATGAGCAGTTCTTC
>many|TRBJ2-6|NA|TRBV5-5
CASSFVSGGANVLTF
TGTGCCAGCAGCTTCGTGAGTGGTGGGGCCAACGTCCTGACTTTC
>many|TRBJ2-2|NA|TRBV12-3/TRBV12-4
CASRPDRVYTGELFF
TGTGCCAGCAGACCCGACAGAGTCTACACCGGGGAGCTGTTTTTT
>many|TRBJ2-5|NA|TRBV5-8
CASSRGPGVRYF
TGTGCCAGCAGCAGAGGACCGGGCGTTAGGTACTTC
>few|TRBJ1-2|TRBD1|TRBV5-1
CASSLDRGMGYTF
TGCGCCAGCAGCTTGGACAGGGGGATGGGCTACACCTTC